Listed below are T cell receptor beta chains from one sample, sequenced in a study of T cell responses to AZD1222 COVID-19 vaccine. This table comes from immunoSEQ multiplex PCR, and its TCRdb copy is limited to in-frame clones, with some not included. The data show 90,000 to 150,000 clones, roughly nine tenths seen once. The sample was peripheral blood, taken on day 0 of AZD1222 vaccination. These receptors all come from an adult in good health. Both conserved end residues are part of each CDR3. A D gene is named only where the DNA matches it firmly. Size is omitted from some rows. Given values are once, few, many or a class for expanded clones.

D: -
size: -
V: TRBV19
J: TRBJ1-2
CDR3: CASSIDRDRSYTF
DNA: TGTGCCAGTAGTATAGACCGGGACCGGAGCTACACCTTC

D: -
size: -
V: TRBV10-2
J: TRBJ1-1
CDR3: CATRTANTEAFF
DNA: TGCGCCACCCGGACAGCGAACACTGAAGCTTTCTTT

D: TRBD2
size: -
V: TRBV6-5
J: TRBJ2-2
CDR3: CASSYISGTDTGELFF
DNA: TGTGCCAGCAGTTACATCAGCGGGACGGACACCGGGGAGCTGTTTTTT

D: -
size: -
V: TRBV11-2
J: TRBJ2-1
CDR3: CASSYTGRENNEQFF
DNA: TGTGCCAGCAGCTACACTGGACGGGAAAACAATGAGCAGTTCTTC

D: -
size: -
V: TRBV13
J: TRBJ2-2
CDR3: CASSEYSLYTGELFF
DNA: TGTGCCAGCAGCGAATACAGCCTATACACCGGGGAGCTGTTTTTT

D: TRBD1
size: once
V: TRBV5-1
J: TRBJ1-2
CDR3: CASSLETGGRYGYTF
DNA: TGCGCCAGCAGCTTAGAGACAGGGGGCAGGTATGGCTACACCTTC

D: TRBD2
size: -
V: TRBV19
J: TRBJ2-1
CDR3: CASSSRLAGGNEQFF
DNA: TGTGCCAGTAGTAGTCGGCTAGCGGGAGGAAATGAGCAGTTCTTC

D: -
size: -
V: TRBV29-1
J: TRBJ1-1
CDR3: CSVESLLGRQVVLPEAFF
DNA: TGCAGCGTTGAATCCCTTTTGGGCAGGCAGGTTGTTCTCCCTGAAGCTTTCTTT

D: -
size: -
V: TRBV5-1
J: TRBJ2-1
CDR3: CASSLEGSSYNEQFF
DNA: TGCGCCAGCAGCTTGGAGGGTAGCTCCTACAATGAGCAGTTCTTC

D: TRBD1
size: -
V: TRBV9
J: TRBJ2-2
CDR3: CASSAAGTGGTGELFF
DNA: TGTGCCAGCAGCGCCGCCGGGACAGGGGGCACCGGGGAGCTGTTTTTT

D: -
size: -
V: TRBV28
J: TRBJ2-3
CDR3: CASSLSMDGTSLLGGTDTQYF
DNA: TGTGCCAGCAGTTTGTCCATGGATGGGACCTCCCTACTCGGCGGCACAGATACGCAGTATTTT

D: TRBD1
size: -
V: TRBV10-2
J: TRBJ2-5
CDR3: CASRARGRGLSGTQETQYF
DNA: TGCGCCAGCAGGGCTCGGGGCAGGGGGTTAAGCGGAACCCAAGAGACCCAGTACTTC

D: -
size: -
V: TRBV6-6
J: TRBJ1-5
CDR3: CASTLKIAGGQPQHF
DNA: TGTGCCAGCACCCTAAAAATAGCCGGGGGTCAGCCCCAGCATTTT

D: -
size: -
V: TRBV6-1
J: TRBJ2-1
CDR3: CASSEVGSGGDEQFF
DNA: TGTGCCAGCAGTGAAGTCGGATCTGGCGGCGATGAGCAGTTCTTC

D: -
size: once
V: TRBV11-3
J: TRBJ2-2
CDR3: CASSLDVGADGELFF
DNA: TGTGCCAGCAGCTTAGATGTGGGGGCTGACGGGGAGCTGTTTTTT

D: -
size: -
V: TRBV13
J: TRBJ1-1
CDR3: CASSLRARQATNTEAFF
DNA: TGTGCCAGCAGCTTACGGGCCAGACAAGCGACGAACACTGAAGCTTTCTTT

D: TRBD2
size: -
V: TRBV5-1
J: TRBJ2-3
CDR3: CASSNRTSPFLTDTQYF
DNA: TGCGCCAGCAGCAATCGGACTAGCCCCTTCCTCACAGATACGCAGTATTTT

D: TRBD2
size: -
V: TRBV30
J: TRBJ2-2
CDR3: CAWSVGAGVDTGELFF
DNA: TGTGCCTGGAGTGTAGGCGCGGGAGTAGACACCGGGGAGCTGTTTTTT

D: -
size: -
V: TRBV28
J: TRBJ1-4
CDR3: CASSSGTVVGEKLFF
DNA: TGTGCCAGCAGTTCAGGGACCGTGGTGGGTGAAAAACTGTTTTTT

D: TRBD1
size: -
V: TRBV19
J: TRBJ1-1
CDR3: CASSPGQGNTEAFF
DNA: TGTGCCAGTAGCCCGGGACAGGGGAACACTGAAGCTTTCTTT

D: -
size: -
V: TRBV5-1
J: TRBJ1-1
CDR3: CASSSRDTTTEAFF
DNA: TGCGCCAGCAGCTCCCGGGACACCACCACTGAAGCTTTCTTT

D: TRBD2
size: -
V: TRBV11-2
J: TRBJ2-3
CDR3: CASSLDTAGGGEYF
DNA: TGTGCCAGCAGCTTAGATACAGCGGGAGGGGGGGAGTATTTT

D: TRBD2
size: -
V: TRBV4-1
J: TRBJ2-7
CDR3: CASSQVGGRANEQYF
DNA: TGCGCCAGCAGCCAAGTCGGCGGGAGGGCCAACGAGCAGTACTTC

D: TRBD2
size: once
V: TRBV10-3
J: TRBJ2-2
CDR3: CAISGTSGSNTGELFF
DNA: TGTGCCATCAGTGGCACTAGCGGGTCCAACACCGGGGAGCTGTTTTTT

D: -
size: -
V: TRBV19
J: TRBJ1-1
CDR3: CASSHQGFRTEAFF
DNA: TGTGCCAGTAGCCATCAGGGGTTTCGCACTGAAGCTTTCTTT

D: -
size: -
V: TRBV6-4
J: TRBJ2-1
CDR3: CASSDSPGAPRQFF
DNA: TGTGCCAGCAGTGACTCCCCCGGAGCTCCCCGGCAGTTCTTC

D: -
size: -
V: TRBV29-1
J: TRBJ1-2
CDR3: CSVESSGSHGYTF
DNA: TGCAGCGTTGAATCTTCTGGATCCCATGGCTACACCTTC

D: -
size: -
V: TRBV30
J: TRBJ1-4
CDR3: CAWSDIRTGNEKLFF
DNA: TGTGCCTGGAGTGACATCCGTACGGGGAATGAAAAACTGTTTTTT

D: -
size: -
V: TRBV28
J: TRBJ1-6
CDR3: CASSLTSRNSPLHF
DNA: TGTGCCAGCAGTTTAACCTCCAGGAATTCACCCCTCCACTTT

D: -
size: -
V: TRBV3-1/TRBV3-2
J: TRBJ2-2
CDR3: CASSQARSILSGELFF
DNA: TGTGCCAGCAGCCAAGCCCGGAGCATACTCTCCGGGGAGCTGTTTTTT

D: -
size: -
V: TRBV7-2
J: TRBJ2-1
CDR3: CASSGAGNLDEQFF
DNA: TGTGCCAGCAGCGGGGCGGGGAATCTGGATGAGCAGTTCTTC

D: -
size: once
V: TRBV19
J: TRBJ1-5
CDR3: CASSIVAGDQPQHF
DNA: TGTGCCAGTAGTATAGTTGCCGGGGACCAGCCCCAGCATTTT

D: -
size: -
V: TRBV28
J: TRBJ1-5
CDR3: CASSLSGPNQPQHF
DNA: TGTGCCAGCAGTTTGTCGGGGCCCAATCAGCCCCAGCATTTT

D: -
size: -
V: TRBV30
J: TRBJ2-4
CDR3: CAAMRRTTKNIQYF
DNA: TGTGCGGCGATGAGGAGGACCACCAAAAACATTCAGTACTTC

D: TRBD1
size: -
V: TRBV3-1/TRBV3-2
J: TRBJ2-5
CDR3: CASSNRGLNQETQYF
DNA: TGTGCCAGCAGCAACAGGGGGTTAAACCAAGAGACCCAGTACTTC

D: TRBD1
size: -
V: TRBV19
J: TRBJ1-3
CDR3: CASSRTGGSGNTIYF
DNA: TGTGCCAGTAGCAGGACAGGGGGCTCTGGAAACACCATATATTTT

D: TRBD1
size: -
V: TRBV28
J: TRBJ1-2
CDR3: CASSLTGGGWRGYTF
DNA: TGTGCCAGCAGTTTAACAGGGGGAGGGTGGCGTGGCTACACCTTC

D: -
size: -
V: TRBV28
J: TRBJ1-6
CDR3: CASSLSLWGNSPLHF
DNA: TGTGCCAGCAGTTTATCACTGTGGGGGAATTCACCCCTCCACTTT

D: -
size: -
V: TRBV19
J: TRBJ1-5
CDR3: CASSILTVSNQPQHF
DNA: TGTGCCAGTAGTATACTTACCGTCAGCAATCAGCCCCAGCATTTT

D: TRBD2
size: -
V: TRBV6-5
J: TRBJ2-7
CDR3: CASTKGLAGVYEQYF
DNA: TGTGCCAGCACCAAAGGACTAGCGGGAGTCTACGAGCAGTACTTC

D: -
size: -
V: TRBV3-1/TRBV3-2
J: TRBJ2-2
CDR3: CASSQGRSGELFF
DNA: TGTGCCAGCAGCCAGGGGCGTTCCGGGGAGCTGTTTTTT

D: TRBD2
size: -
V: TRBV24-1
J: TRBJ2-2
CDR3: CATSDALGTSTAGELFF
DNA: TGTGCCACCAGTGATGCACTTGGGACTAGCACCGCCGGGGAGCTGTTTTTT

D: -
size: -
V: TRBV7-3
J: TRBJ2-1
CDR3: CASSSDNRDGEQFF
DNA: TGTGCCAGCAGCTCCGACAACCGGGACGGTGAGCAGTTCTTC

D: -
size: -
V: TRBV7-2
J: TRBJ1-4
CDR3: CASSFANEKLFF
DNA: TGTGCCAGCAGCTTTGCGAATGAAAAACTGTTTTTT

D: TRBD1
size: -
V: TRBV5-4
J: TRBJ1-1
CDR3: CASRGTGADTEAFF
DNA: TGTGCCAGCAGGGGGACAGGAGCTGACACTGAAGCTTTCTTT

D: TRBD2
size: -
V: TRBV4-1
J: TRBJ2-7
CDR3: CASSLVTGLAGVSGYEQYF
DNA: TGCGCCAGCAGCTTAGTTACGGGACTAGCGGGAGTGTCGGGGTACGAGCAGTACTTC

D: TRBD1
size: -
V: TRBV2
J: TRBJ1-4
CDR3: CASRLTGRTNEKLFF
DNA: TGTGCCAGCCGGTTGACAGGGAGAACTAATGAAAAACTGTTTTTT

D: TRBD1
size: once
V: TRBV28
J: TRBJ1-1
CDR3: CASSRDRETEAFF
DNA: TGTGCCAGCAGTCGGGACAGGGAAACTGAAGCTTTCTTT

D: -
size: once
V: TRBV11-2
J: TRBJ1-6
CDR3: CASSLDPANSPLHF
DNA: TGTGCCAGCAGCTTAGATCCGGCTAATTCACCCCTCCACTTT

D: -
size: -
V: TRBV29-1
J: TRBJ1-1
CDR3: CSVDGQGFTEAFF
DNA: TGCAGCGTTGATGGCCAGGGGTTCACTGAAGCTTTCTTT

D: TRBD1
size: -
V: TRBV7-9
J: TRBJ2-5
CDR3: CASSYRDRFELETQYF
DNA: TGTGCCAGCAGCTACCGGGACAGGTTTGAGTTGGAGACCCAGTACTTC

D: -
size: -
V: TRBV3-1/TRBV3-2
J: TRBJ1-2
CDR3: CASSQEGQSIMYGYTF
DNA: TGTGCCAGCAGCCAAGAAGGACAGAGTATAATGTATGGCTACACCTTC